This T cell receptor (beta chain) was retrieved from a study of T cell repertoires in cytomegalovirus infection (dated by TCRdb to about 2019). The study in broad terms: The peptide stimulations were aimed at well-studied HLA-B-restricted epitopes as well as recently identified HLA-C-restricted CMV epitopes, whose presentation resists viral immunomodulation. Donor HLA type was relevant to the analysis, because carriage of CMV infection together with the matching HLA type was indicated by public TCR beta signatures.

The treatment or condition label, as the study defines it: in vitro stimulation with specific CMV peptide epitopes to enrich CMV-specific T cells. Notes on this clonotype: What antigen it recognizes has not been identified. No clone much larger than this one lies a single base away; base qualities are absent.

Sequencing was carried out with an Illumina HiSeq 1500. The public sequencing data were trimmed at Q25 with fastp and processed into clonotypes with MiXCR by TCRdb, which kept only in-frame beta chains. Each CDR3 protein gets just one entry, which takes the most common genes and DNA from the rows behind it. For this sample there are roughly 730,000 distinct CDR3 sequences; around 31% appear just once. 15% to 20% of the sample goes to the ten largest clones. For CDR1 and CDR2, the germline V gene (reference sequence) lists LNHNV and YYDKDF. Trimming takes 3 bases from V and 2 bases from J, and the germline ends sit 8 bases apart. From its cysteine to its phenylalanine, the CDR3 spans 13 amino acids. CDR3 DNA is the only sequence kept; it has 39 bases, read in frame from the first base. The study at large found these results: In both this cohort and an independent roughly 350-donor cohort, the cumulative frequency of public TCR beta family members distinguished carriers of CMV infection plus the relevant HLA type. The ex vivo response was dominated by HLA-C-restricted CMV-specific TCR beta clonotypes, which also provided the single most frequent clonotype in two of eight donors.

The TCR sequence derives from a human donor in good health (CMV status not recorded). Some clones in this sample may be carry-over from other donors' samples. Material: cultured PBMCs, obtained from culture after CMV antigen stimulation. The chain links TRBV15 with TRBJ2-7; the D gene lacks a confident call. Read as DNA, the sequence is TGTGCCACCAGCAGGACACCTACCTACGAGCAGTACTTC. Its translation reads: CATSRTPTYEQYF.